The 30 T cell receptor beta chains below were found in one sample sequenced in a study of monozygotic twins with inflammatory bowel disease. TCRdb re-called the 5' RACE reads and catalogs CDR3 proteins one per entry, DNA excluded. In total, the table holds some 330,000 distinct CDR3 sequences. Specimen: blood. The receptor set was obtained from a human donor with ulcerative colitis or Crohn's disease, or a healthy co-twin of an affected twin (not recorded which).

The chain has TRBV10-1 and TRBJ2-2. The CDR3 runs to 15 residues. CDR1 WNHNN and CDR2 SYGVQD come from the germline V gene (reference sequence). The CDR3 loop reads CASSEARANTGELFF.

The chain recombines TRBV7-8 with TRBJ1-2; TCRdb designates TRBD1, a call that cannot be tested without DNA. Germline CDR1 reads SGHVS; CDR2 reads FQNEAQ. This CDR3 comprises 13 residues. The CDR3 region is CASSPQGAYGYTF.

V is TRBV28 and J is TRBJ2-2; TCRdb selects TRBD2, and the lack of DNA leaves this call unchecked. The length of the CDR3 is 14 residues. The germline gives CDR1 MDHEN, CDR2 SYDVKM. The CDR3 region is CASRSPGLTGELFF.

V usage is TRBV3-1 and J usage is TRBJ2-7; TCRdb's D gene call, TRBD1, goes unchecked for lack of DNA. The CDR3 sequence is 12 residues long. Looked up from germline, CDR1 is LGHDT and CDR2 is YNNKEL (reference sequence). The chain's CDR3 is CASSLSRGTEYF.

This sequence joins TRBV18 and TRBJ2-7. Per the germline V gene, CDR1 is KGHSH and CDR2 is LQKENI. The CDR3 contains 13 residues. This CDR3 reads CASSPPRNYEQYF.

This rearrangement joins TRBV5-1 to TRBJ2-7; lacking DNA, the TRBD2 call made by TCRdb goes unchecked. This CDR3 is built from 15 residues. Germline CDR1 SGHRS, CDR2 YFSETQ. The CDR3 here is CASSLSAGNVYEQYF.

The CDR3 reads CASRRNWAGAEAFF. V and J are TRBV27 and TRBJ1-1. Germline values: CDR1 MNHEY, CDR2 SMNVEV (reference sequence). The CDR3 consists of 14 residues.

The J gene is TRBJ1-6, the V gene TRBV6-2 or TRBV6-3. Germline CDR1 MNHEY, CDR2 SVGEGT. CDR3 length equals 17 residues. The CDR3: CASSYSIRSSYNSPLHF.

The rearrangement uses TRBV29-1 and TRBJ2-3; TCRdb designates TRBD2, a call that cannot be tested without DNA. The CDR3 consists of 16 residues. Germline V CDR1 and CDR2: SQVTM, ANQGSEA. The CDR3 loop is CSVEGTRSGHTDTQYF.

The CDR3 is CASSGPGTRYSPLHF. This chain uses TRBV25-1 with TRBJ1-6; as DNA is missing, the TRBD1 call by TCRdb cannot be tested. The CDR3 is 15 amino acids. Looked up from germline, CDR1 is MGHDK and CDR2 is SYGVNS. Full variable domain (rest looked up from reference TRBV25-1 and TRBJ1-6): EADIYQTPRYLVIGTGKKITLECSQTMGHDKMYWYQQDPGMELHLIHYSYGVNSTEKGDLSSESTVSRIRTEHFPLTLESARPSHTSQYLCASSGPGTRYSPLHFGNGTRLTVT.

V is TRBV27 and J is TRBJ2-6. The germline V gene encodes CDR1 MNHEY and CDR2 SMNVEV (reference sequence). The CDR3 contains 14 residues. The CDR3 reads CASSFGSGANVLTF. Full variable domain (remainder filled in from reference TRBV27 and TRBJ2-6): EAQVTQNPRYLITVTGKKLTVTCSQNMNHEYMSWYRQDPGLGLRQIYYSMNVEVTDKGDVPEGYKVSRKEKRNFPLILESPSPNQTSLYFCASSFGSGANVLTFGAGSRLTVL.

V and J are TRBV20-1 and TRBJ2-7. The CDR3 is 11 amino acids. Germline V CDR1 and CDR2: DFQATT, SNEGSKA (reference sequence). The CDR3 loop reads CSARQAREQYF.

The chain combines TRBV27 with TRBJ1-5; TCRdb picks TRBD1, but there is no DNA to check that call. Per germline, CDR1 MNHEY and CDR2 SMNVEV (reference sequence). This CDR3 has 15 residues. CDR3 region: CASSLGGQGPQPQHF.

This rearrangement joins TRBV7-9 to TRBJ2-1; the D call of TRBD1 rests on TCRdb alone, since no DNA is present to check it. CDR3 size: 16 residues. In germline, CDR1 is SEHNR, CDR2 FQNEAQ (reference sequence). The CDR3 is CASSFRDASGDNEQFF. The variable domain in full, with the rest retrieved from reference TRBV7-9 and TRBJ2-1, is DTGVSQNPRHKITKRGQNVTFRCDPISEHNRLYWYRQTLGQGPEFLTYFQNEAQLEKSRLLSDRFSAERPKGSFSTLEIQRTEQGDSAMYLCASSFRDASGDNEQFFGPGTRLTVL.

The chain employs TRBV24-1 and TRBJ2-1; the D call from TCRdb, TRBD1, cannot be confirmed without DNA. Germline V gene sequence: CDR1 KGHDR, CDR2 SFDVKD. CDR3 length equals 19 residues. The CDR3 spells CATSDPLPRTGGSYNEQFF.

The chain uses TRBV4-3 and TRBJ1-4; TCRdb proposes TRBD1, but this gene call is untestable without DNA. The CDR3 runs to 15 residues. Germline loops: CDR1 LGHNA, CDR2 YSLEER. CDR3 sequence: CASSPQGRANEKLFF.

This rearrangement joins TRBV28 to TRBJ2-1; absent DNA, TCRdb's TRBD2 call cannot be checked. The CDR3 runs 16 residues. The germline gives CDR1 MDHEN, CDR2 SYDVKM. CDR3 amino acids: CASKGLAGGGYNEQFF. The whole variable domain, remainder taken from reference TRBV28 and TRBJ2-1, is DVKVTQSSRYLVKRTGEKVFLECVQDMDHENMFWYRQDPGLGLRLIYFSYDVKMKEKGDIPEGYSVSREKKERFSLILESASTNQTSMYLCASKGLAGGGYNEQFFGPGTRLTVL.

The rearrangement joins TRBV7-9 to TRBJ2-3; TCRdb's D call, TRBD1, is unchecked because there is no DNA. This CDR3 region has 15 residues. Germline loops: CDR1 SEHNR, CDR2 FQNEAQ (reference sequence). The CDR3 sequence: CASSLVLGDTDTQYF.

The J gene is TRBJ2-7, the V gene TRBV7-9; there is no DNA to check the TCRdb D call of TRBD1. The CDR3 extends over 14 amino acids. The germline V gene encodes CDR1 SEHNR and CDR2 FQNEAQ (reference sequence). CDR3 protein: CASSFRTGPGEQYF.

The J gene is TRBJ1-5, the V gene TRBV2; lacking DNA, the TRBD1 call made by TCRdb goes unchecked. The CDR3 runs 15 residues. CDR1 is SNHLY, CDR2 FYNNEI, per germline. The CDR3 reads CASSEALQGVQPQHF.

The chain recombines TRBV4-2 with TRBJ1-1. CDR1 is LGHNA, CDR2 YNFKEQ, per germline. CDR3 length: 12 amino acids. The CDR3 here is CASSQDRIEAFF.

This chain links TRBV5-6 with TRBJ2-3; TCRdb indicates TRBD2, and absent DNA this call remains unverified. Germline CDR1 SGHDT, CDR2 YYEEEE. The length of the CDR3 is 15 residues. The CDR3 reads CASSLWLAAADTQYF.

The CDR3 sequence is CASSLATGVVDQPQHF. The rearrangement uses TRBV5-1 and TRBJ1-5; TCRdb gives TRBD1 as the D gene, but with no DNA this cannot be confirmed. Germline values: CDR1 SGHRS, CDR2 YFSETQ. CDR3 size: 16 residues.

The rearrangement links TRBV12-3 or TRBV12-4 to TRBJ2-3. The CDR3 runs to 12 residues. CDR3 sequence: CASGSSTDTQYF.

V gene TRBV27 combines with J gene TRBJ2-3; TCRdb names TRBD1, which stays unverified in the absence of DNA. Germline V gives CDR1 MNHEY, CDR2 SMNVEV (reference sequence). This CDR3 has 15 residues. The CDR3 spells CASSTRVVRTDTQYF.

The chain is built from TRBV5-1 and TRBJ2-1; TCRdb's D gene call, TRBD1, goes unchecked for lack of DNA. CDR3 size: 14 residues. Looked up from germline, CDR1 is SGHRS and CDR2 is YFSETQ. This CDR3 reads CASSPKGATNEQFF.

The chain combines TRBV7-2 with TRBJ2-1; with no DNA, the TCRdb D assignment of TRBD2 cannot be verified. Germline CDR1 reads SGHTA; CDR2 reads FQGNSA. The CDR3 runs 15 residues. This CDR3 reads CASSTASGSYNEQFF.

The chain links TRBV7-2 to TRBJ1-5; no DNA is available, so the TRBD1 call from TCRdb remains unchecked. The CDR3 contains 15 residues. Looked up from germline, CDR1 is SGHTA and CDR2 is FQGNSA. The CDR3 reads CASSSRQGGNQPQHF. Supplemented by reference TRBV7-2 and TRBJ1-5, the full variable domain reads GAGVSQSPSNKVTEKGKDVELRCDPISGHTALYWYRQSLGQGLEFLIYFQGNSAPDKSGLPSDRFSAERTGGSVSTLTIQRTQQEDSAVYLCASSSRQGGNQPQHFGDGTRLSIL.

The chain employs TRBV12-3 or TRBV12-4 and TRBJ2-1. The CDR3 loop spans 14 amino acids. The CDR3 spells CAGSFGSSYNEQFF.

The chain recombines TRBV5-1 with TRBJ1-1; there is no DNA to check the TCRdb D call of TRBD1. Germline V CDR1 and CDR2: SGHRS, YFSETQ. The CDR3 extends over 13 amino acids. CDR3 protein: CASSLDRGRRAFF.